Below, 19 T cell receptor beta chains from the same sample are listed, as sequenced in a study of OX40 agonist ivuxolimab in advanced cancers. Clones were sequenced by immunoSEQ multiplex PCR, and TCRdb holds only the in-frame ones, with some missing. Seen here are 45,000 to 60,000 clones, 88% observed once, and the top ten hold roughly 8.4%. The specimen comprised CD4+ or CD8+ T cells sorted from blood, sampled in a trial of the OX40 agonist ivuxolimab. These receptor sequences come from an adult with an advanced solid tumor such as melanoma, head and neck, liver or kidney cancer.

The gene calls are TRBV15 and TRBJ1-1; D is unclear. The germline V gene has CDR1 LNHNV and CDR2 YYDKDF (reference sequence). The CDR3 consists of 13 residues. Trimming took off 5 bases at V and 4 bases at J, with 11 bases between the two ends. In DNA, the CDR3 is TGTGCCACCAGCTGGCAGATGGCCACTGAAGCTTTCTTT. Protein: CATSWQMATEAFF.

This chain joins TRBV5-1 and TRBJ1-1; 7 nucleotides agree with TRBD1. The CDR3 has 15 residues. V was clipped by 0 bases and J by 2 bases; unmatched bases: 4. Germline assignment: CDR1 SGHRS and CDR2 YFSETQ. DNA of the CDR3: TGCGCCAGCAGCTTGGTGAAGGGGGCTAACACTGAAGCTTTCTTT. This sequence encodes CASSLVKGANTEAFF. Full variable domain (rest looked up from reference TRBV5-1 and TRBJ1-1): KAGVTQTPRYLIKTRGQQVTLSCSPISGHRSVSWYQQTPGQGLQFLFEYFSETQRNKGNFPGRFSGRQFSNSRSEMNVSTLELGDSALYLCASSLVKGANTEAFFGQGTRLTVV.

This chain joins TRBV29-1 and TRBJ1-1; 12 bases agree with TRBD1. V shed 3 bases and J 4 bases; nucleotides not matched to a gene: 0. The V gene's germline CDR1 is SQVTM and CDR2 ANQGSEA. CDR3 length: 13 amino acids. The CDR3 nucleotides read TGCAGCGTTGAGGGACAGGGGGCCACTGAAGCTTTCTTT. Translated, it gives CSVEGQGATEAFF.

This clone was seen once. The J gene is TRBJ2-7, the V gene TRBV4-3; D not certain. The CDR3 runs to 14 residues. The V and J ends lost 0 bases and 6 bases respectively, with 12 bases between them. Germline-derived CDR1 and CDR2 are LGHNA and YSLEER. This CDR3 is CASSQDLRGSEQYF. DNA of the CDR3: TGCGCCAGCAGCCAAGATCTGCGTGGAAGCGAGCAGTACTTC.

The chain joins TRBV7-3 to TRBJ2-3, with 11 bases matching TRBD2. The CDR3 spans 15 residues. CDR1 is SGHTA, CDR2 FQGTGA, per germline. The ends lost 4 bases at V and 4 bases at J; junction bases unmatched: 4. CDR3 nucleotides: TGTGCCAGCAGCTCCACTAGCGGGAGCGCAGATACGCAGTATTTT. Translation: CASSSTSGSADTQYF.

The chain employs TRBV7-3 and TRBJ2-2; D is perhaps TRBD1 (5 bases). Between the trimmed V and J ends, which lost 5 bases and 6 bases, there was a span of 10 bases. CDR1 and CDR2 from the germline V gene are SGHTA and FQGTGA. The CDR3 length is 13 residues. The CDR3 bases are TGTGCCAGCAGCCAAAGGGGCCCCGGGGAGCTGTTTTTT. Residues: CASSQRGPGELFF.

The chain combines TRBV6-1 with TRBJ2-7; D is unclear. Germline V gene data show CDR1 as MNHNS and CDR2 as SASEGT. The length of the CDR3 is 13 residues. With 2 bases removed from V and 6 bases from J, the gap between germline ends came to 11 bases. The CDR3 DNA sequence: TGTGCCAGCAGTGAACAAAGGGAAGGCGAGCAGTACTTC. It encodes CASSEQREGEQYF.

The V gene is TRBV7-8, the J gene TRBJ2-2; D remains ambiguous. The V end lost 2 bases, the J end lost 2 bases, and 3 bases lay between the germline ends. CDR3 length: 13 residues. Germline V gene lookup returns CDR1 SGHVS and CDR2 FQNEAQ. The DNA of the CDR3 is TGTGCCAGCAGCTTACCTAACACCGGGGAGCTGTTTTTT. Translation: CASSLPNTGELFF.

This clone was counted only a few times. The rearrangement links TRBV10-1 to TRBJ1-3, with D possibly matching TRBD1 (5 bases). V dropped 8 bases and J dropped 1 base, with 9 bases sitting between them. The CDR3 is 13 residues long. The germline gives CDR1 WNHNN, CDR2 SYGVQD (reference sequence). CDR3 nucleotide sequence: TGCGCCAGCGGTTCAGGGTCTGGAAACACCATATATTTT. Translation: CASGSGSGNTIYF.

V usage is TRBV15 and J usage is TRBJ2-5; D is undetermined. V was clipped by 0 bases and J by 1 base, with 9 bases between them. Per the germline V gene, CDR1 is LNHNV and CDR2 is YYDKDF (reference sequence). This CDR3 comprises 15 residues. The CDR3 coding sequence is TGTGCCACCAGCAGAGATATTGGCCGCCAAGAGACCCAGTACTTC. As protein: CATSRDIGRQETQYF.

The chain couples TRBV5-8 to TRBJ2-1, with unresolved D. CDR1 is SGHTS, CDR2 YDEGEE, per germline. Trimming took 0 bases from V and 3 from J, leaving 10 bases between them. The CDR3 has 15 residues. The CDR3 DNA reads TGTGCCAGCAGCTTGGATGGTAGTCTCTACAATGAGCAGTTCTTC. It translates to CASSLDGSLYNEQFF.

The gene calls are TRBV28 and TRBJ1-1, with D possibly TRBD1 on 6 matching bases. Germline-derived CDR1 and CDR2 are MDHEN and SYDVKM. V was shortened by 1 base and J by 1 base, with 10 bases between the two germline ends. The CDR3 is made up of 15 amino acids. The CDR3 coding sequence is TGTGCCAGCAGTTTATCGGGGGGCCCGAACACTGAAGCTTTCTTT. Translated: CASSLSGGPNTEAFF.

This chain connects TRBV30 to TRBJ1-4; no clear D gene. This CDR3 is 15 amino acids long. Trimming cost V 4 bases and J 0 bases, with 12 bases left between them. Germline CDR1 reads GTSNPN; CDR2 reads SVGIG (reference sequence). CDR3 loop: CAWTTKSATNEKLFF. For the CDR3, the DNA is TGTGCCTGGACTACTAAGAGCGCAACTAATGAAAAACTGTTTTTT.

The chain carries TRBV27 and TRBJ2-7; 9 nucleotides agree with TRBD1. CDR1 is MNHEY, CDR2 SMNVEV, per germline (reference sequence). This CDR3 comprises 14 residues. The junction had 10 bases not matched to a gene; V was cut back by 5 bases and J by 8 bases. In DNA, the CDR3 is TGTGCCAGCAGTAGAACCGGGACAGGGAGACAGCAGTACTTC. Protein sequence: CASSRTGTGRQQYF.

This rearrangement joins TRBV5-1 to TRBJ2-3; no firm D call. Trimming removed 0 bases from V and 2 bases from J, with 4 bases in between. This CDR3 has 13 amino acids. In germline, CDR1 is SGHRS, CDR2 YFSETQ. CDR3 nucleotides: TGCGCCAGCAGCTTGGGTCCCACAGATACGCAGTATTTT. This encodes CASSLGPTDTQYF.

J is TRBJ1-4 and V is TRBV15; 9 positions agree with TRBD1. Germline assignment: CDR1 LNHNV and CDR2 YYDKDF (reference sequence). CDR3 length equals 15 residues. V shed 3 bases and J 5 bases; nucleotides not matched to a gene: 4. The CDR3 loop reads CATSSRDRVNEKLFF. The CDR3 DNA reads as TGTGCCACCAGCAGCCGGGACAGGGTGAATGAAAAACTGTTTTTT.

The chain is built from TRBV15 and TRBJ2-7, with D perhaps matching TRBD1 (6 bases). CDR3 size: 14 residues. Germline loops: CDR1 LNHNV, CDR2 YYDKDF (reference sequence). V was pared by 5 bases and J by 5 bases, with 16 bases between. The CDR3 nucleotides are TGTGCCACCAGCTCTAGGACAGCGAGCGACGAGCAGTACTTC. This gives the protein CATSSRTASDEQYF.

The chain links TRBV7-2 to TRBJ2-4, with 11 bases that match TRBD2. The CDR3 sequence is 17 residues long. From germline, CDR1 is SGHTA and CDR2 FQGNSA. Germline trimming cut 6 bases from V and 4 bases from J; bases unmatched to any gene: 11. CDR3 amino acids: CASSQRGLAENKNIQYF. CDR3 DNA sequence: TGTGCCAGCAGTCAAAGGGGACTAGCGGAAAATAAAAACATTCAGTACTTC. The full variable domain, with the rest looked up from reference TRBV7-2 and TRBJ2-4, is GAGVSQSPSNKVTEKGKDVELRCDPISGHTALYWYRQSLGQGLEFLIYFQGNSAPDKSGLPSDRFSAERTGGSVSTLTIQRTQQEDSAVYLCASSQRGLAENKNIQYFGAGTRLSVL.

This clone has a single count. The V and J genes are TRBV2 and TRBJ2-5; no clear D gene. There are 12 residues in the CDR3. CDR1 is SNHLY, CDR2 FYNNEI, per germline. V lost 4 bases to trimming and J lost 5 bases, with 8 bases between them. The CDR3 region has the DNA TGTGCCAGCAGTGCCTTGGGGGAGACCCAGTACTTC. Amino acid sequence: CASSALGETQYF.